The 32 T cell receptor beta chains below come from one sample, sequenced in a study (dated by TCRdb to 2016 to 2017). The library was produced with RT-PCR. TCRdb shows the sequencer as Illumina MiSeq. TCRdb redid the processing of the public reads, applying fastp at Q25 and MiXCR, and retained in-frame beta chains. Rows merge per CDR3 protein into single entries with the most common DNA and genes. This sample is represented by around 700,000 distinct CDR3 sequences; 11% to 15% of them were singletons. The leading ten clones occupy roughly 3.9% of the sample. The material sequenced was memory CD4+ T cells from blood. Receptors originate from a female donor in good health, serving as a healthy control.

The chain joins TRBV27 to TRBJ2-4; TRBD1 matches at 7 bases. The CDR3 has 12 residues. The V gene end was trimmed by 4 bases and the J gene end by 8 bases; junction bases not matched to a gene: 2. Germline V gene sequence: CDR1 MNHEY, CDR2 SMNVEV (reference sequence). The CDR3 nucleotides read TGTGCCAGCAGTTCAGGGGGAGACATTCAGTACTTC. Translation: CASSSGGDIQYF.

This clonotype came up a few times. V usage is TRBV20-1 and J usage is TRBJ1-6, with D possibly matching TRBD1 (6 bases). Germline lookup yields CDR1 DFQATT and CDR2 SNEGSKA (reference sequence). Trimming cost V 2 bases and J 6 bases, with 17 bases left between them. This CDR3 is built from 16 residues. The CDR3 sequence: CSARSGPGTLNSPLHF. For the CDR3, the DNA is TGCAGTGCTAGAAGTGGGCCCGGGACACTTAATTCACCCCTCCACTTT.

The rearrangement uses TRBV11-2 and TRBJ2-5; 9 bases align to TRBD2. The CDR3 contains 17 residues. The V and J ends lost 3 bases and 3 bases, in that order; junction bases with no gene match: 11. Germline V gene sequence: CDR1 SGHAT, CDR2 FQNNGV. The DNA for the CDR3 is TGTGCCAGCAGCTTTTCGCGGGGGGGCCTTCGAGAAGAGACCCAGTACTTC. Translating gives CASSFSRGGLREETQYF.

This clonotype was counted many times. The chain couples TRBV24-1 to TRBJ2-1; weak D call: TRBD2 (5 bases). Germline V gene sequence: CDR1 KGHDR, CDR2 SFDVKD. This CDR3 has 17 residues. Trimming cost V 3 bases and J 2 bases, with 16 bases left between them. As DNA, the CDR3 is TGTGCCACCAGTGATCCCGCGAGGGAAGCCACCTACAATGAGCAGTTCTTC. Its translation: CATSDPAREATYNEQFF.

With respect to this clonotype: One end of the junction varies from germline; a read error may be responsible. CDR3: CARSLVNSDGYTF. The CDR3 DNA reads as TGCGCCAGAAGCTTGGTTAACAGCGATGGCTACACCTTC. The chain combines TRBV5-1 with TRBJ1-2; D ambiguous. CDR1 is SGHRS, CDR2 YFSETQ, per germline. This CDR3 contains 13 residues.

This clonotype was observed many times. This chain uses TRBV12-3 or TRBV12-4 with TRBJ1-6; TRBD1 is a possible D gene (6 bases). Between the trimmed V and J ends, which lost 4 bases and 7 bases, there was a span of 11 bases. The CDR3 contains 14 residues. The CDR3, as DNA: TGTGCCAGCAGTTCGGGGGCGCAAAATTCACCCCTCCACTTT. This translates into CASSSGAQNSPLHF.

This clonotype was detected only a few times. The chain combines TRBV5-1 with TRBJ2-1; 8 bases align to TRBD2. The trim removed 6 bases at V and 3 bases at J, leaving 5 bases unmatched. The germline V gene encodes CDR1 SGHRS and CDR2 YFSETQ. This CDR3 spans 14 amino acids. CDR3: CASKGLEDYNEQFF. The DNA for the CDR3 is TGCGCCAGCAAGGGACTAGAAGACTACAATGAGCAGTTCTTC.

This clonotype has a handful of counts. The chain is built from TRBV27 and TRBJ2-2; TRBD1 matches at 7 bases. J gave up 6 bases and V 5 bases, and 6 bases lay outside the gene matches. The CDR3 contains 14 residues. Germline V gives CDR1 MNHEY, CDR2 SMNVEV (reference sequence). DNA of the CDR3: TGTGCCAGCAGTCCGACAGGGCGGGCCGGGGAGCTGTTTTTT. This sequence encodes CASSPTGRAGELFF.

This clonotype was counted at least ten times. The genes are TRBV14 and TRBJ2-5; D remains ambiguous. The V and J ends lost 4 bases and 1 base respectively, with 10 bases between them. The germline V gene has CDR1 SGHDN and CDR2 FVKESK. The CDR3 has 14 residues. The CDR3 protein is CASSRASLQETQYF. In nucleotides, the CDR3 is TGTGCCAGCAGCCGGGCCTCCCTCCAAGAGACCCAGTACTTC.

The rearrangement links TRBV11-2 to TRBJ2-3; tentatively, D is TRBD2 (6 bases). V shed 5 bases and J shed 0 bases, with 12 bases lying between them. Germline values: CDR1 SGHAT, CDR2 FQNNGV. This CDR3 comprises 15 residues. The CDR3 DNA reads as TGTGCCAGCAGCCGACTAGTTCTTAGCACAGATACGCAGTATTTT. Protein sequence: CASSRLVLSTDTQYF.

This clonotype was seen repeatedly, ten times or more. V usage is TRBV12-3 or TRBV12-4 and J usage is TRBJ2-5, with D possibly TRBD1 on 5 matching bases. The V gene lost 3 bases and the J gene lost 2 bases, with 13 bases spanning the gap. CDR3 size: 15 residues. CDR3 nucleotide sequence: TGTGCCAGCAGTTTGGGCAGGGTAGGACAAGAGACCCAGTACTTC. Protein product: CASSLGRVGQETQYF.

The rearrangement joins TRBV20-1 to TRBJ2-3, with 7 positions matching TRBD2. The germline V gene encodes CDR1 DFQATT and CDR2 SNEGSKA (reference sequence). This CDR3 spans 14 amino acids. V shed 5 bases, J shed 0 bases, and the junction held 5 bases outside the gene matches. The DNA for the CDR3 is TGCAGTGCTCGGGAGGACCCCAGCACAGATACGCAGTATTTT. Its protein product is CSAREDPSTDTQYF.

In regard to this clonotype: At one end the junction does not follow the germline gene, possibly because of a read error. This rearrangement joins TRBV3-1 to TRBJ1-2, with TRBD1 identical over 7 bases. CDR1 is LGHDT and CDR2 is YNNKEL in the germline V gene (reference sequence). The CDR3 consists of 11 residues. CDR3 loop: CASSQETGHIF. The CDR3 nucleotides are TGTGCCAGCAGCCAAGAGACAGGGCATATCTTC.

The chain combines TRBV5-6 with TRBJ2-5; 7 nucleotides align to TRBD1. V lost 4 bases and J lost 0; bases outside the gene matches: 9. Germline V CDR1 and CDR2: SGHDT, YYEEEE. The CDR3 is 16 amino acids. CDR3 bases: TGTGCCAGCAGCGTGTTGGGACAGATAAACCAAGAGACCCAGTACTTC. This encodes CASSVLGQINQETQYF.

This clonotype was seen at least ten times. The rearrangement uses TRBV24-1 and TRBJ2-7; D ambiguous. The germline V gene has CDR1 KGHDR and CDR2 SFDVKD. CDR3 length equals 13 residues. V was cut by 4 bases and J by 2 bases, with 8 bases left in between. The CDR3 DNA follows: TGTGCCACCAGTGACCCTACAACCTACGAGCAGTACTTC. Translation: CATSDPTTYEQYF.

V is TRBV7-9 and J is TRBJ2-1; no clear D. The CDR3 has 15 amino acids. The V end was cut by 1 base, the J end by 0 bases, with 7 bases between. The germline V gene encodes CDR1 SEHNR and CDR2 FQNEAQ (reference sequence). Written as DNA, the CDR3 is TGTGCCAGCAGCTTAGAGATGCCCTCCTACAATGAGCAGTTCTTC. This gives the protein CASSLEMPSYNEQFF.

This rearrangement joins TRBV7-9 to TRBJ2-2; D is possibly TRBD2 (5 bases). Trimming cost V 3 bases and J 4 bases, with 15 bases left between them. The CDR3 covers 16 residues. Germline V lookup: CDR1 SEHNR, CDR2 FQNEAQ (reference sequence). The CDR3 sequence: CASSLGVDLITGELFF. The CDR3 region has the DNA TGTGCCAGCAGCTTGGGAGTTGACCTAATCACCGGGGAGCTGTTTTTT.

The rearrangement links TRBV20-1 to TRBJ1-5; D is possibly TRBD1 (5 bases). The germline CDR1 and CDR2 sequences are DFQATT and SNEGSKA (reference sequence). There are 15 residues in the CDR3. V lost 0 bases and J 11 bases, leaving 20 bases between the germline ends. The CDR3 here is CSARDQARDQETQHF. DNA for the CDR3: TGCAGTGCTAGAGATCAAGCCAGGGACCAAGAGACCCAGCATTTT.

The chain has TRBV5-1 and TRBJ2-7; 9 nucleotides agree with TRBD1. The ends lost 0 bases at V and 4 bases at J; junction bases unmatched: 11. The length of the CDR3 is 17 residues. Germline CDR1 is SGHRS and CDR2 is YFSETQ. This CDR3 reads CASSLGTGEMGHYEQYF. The CDR3 bases are TGCGCCAGCAGCTTGGGGACAGGGGAAATGGGTCATTACGAGCAGTACTTC.

This chain uses TRBV12-3 or TRBV12-4 with TRBJ2-2, with TRBD1 matching 10 bases. This CDR3 is 15 amino acids long. Trimming cost V 5 bases and J 6 bases; bases outside gene matches: 6. The CDR3 DNA reads TGTGCCAGCAGTAGACAGGGGGCGTTGGCCGGGGAGCTGTTTTTT. Protein: CASSRQGALAGELFF.

This clonotype appeared many times. V and J are TRBV4-1 and TRBJ2-2; D might be TRBD2 (5 bases). This CDR3 spans 14 amino acids. In germline, CDR1 is MGHRA, CDR2 YSYEKL. V gave up 5 bases and J gave up 5 bases, with 12 bases separating them. The CDR3 bases are TGCGCCAGCAGCGGACCGGGGAGAACCGGGGAGCTGTTTTTT. The encoded protein is CASSGPGRTGELFF.

This clonotype was seen a few times. V gene TRBV27 combines with J gene TRBJ1-3; D remains unclear. The V gene's germline CDR1 is MNHEY and CDR2 SMNVEV (reference sequence). CDR3 length: 15 residues. Trimming left V 4 bases short and J 0 bases short, with 10 bases between. This CDR3 is CASSYTPDSGNTIYF. The DNA for the CDR3 is TGTGCCAGCAGTTATACACCCGACTCTGGAAACACCATATATTTT.

This clonotype was seen a few times. This chain joins TRBV7-2 and TRBJ2-2; D is ambiguous. The length of the CDR3 is 14 residues. The germline V gene encodes CDR1 SGHTA and CDR2 FQGNSA. Trimming stripped 5 bases from V and 1 base from J, with 8 bases between. CDR3 DNA sequence: TGTGCCAGCAGCACTCGACAGAACACCGGGGAGCTGTTTTTT. Its protein is CASSTRQNTGELFF. Full variable domain (remainder filled in from reference TRBV7-2 and TRBJ2-2): GAGVSQSPSNKVTEKGKDVELRCDPISGHTALYWYRQSLGQGLEFLIYFQGNSAPDKSGLPSDRFSAERTGGSVSTLTIQRTQQEDSAVYLCASSTRQNTGELFFGEGSRLTVL.

This clonotype was picked up a small number of times. The V gene is TRBV5-1, the J gene TRBJ2-4, with D possibly TRBD2 on 6 matching bases. V lost 4 bases and J lost 6, with 14 bases in between. CDR1 and CDR2 (germline): SGHRS, YFSETQ. The CDR3 has 14 amino acids. In DNA form, the CDR3 reads TGCGCCAGCAGCCCGGGGGACCGAAGAAACATTCAGTACTTC. Amino acid sequence: CASSPGDRRNIQYF.

The gene calls are TRBV18 and TRBJ2-1; D is possibly TRBD1 or TRBD2 (5 bases each). Germline lookup yields CDR1 KGHSH and CDR2 LQKENI. The V and J ends lost 3 bases and 10 bases respectively, with 10 bases between them. The length of the CDR3 is 12 residues. DNA for the CDR3: TGTGCCAGCTCACCTGGGACCCGCGAGCAGTTCTTC. It codes for CASSPGTREQFF.

This clonotype has more than one count but fewer than ten. This chain links TRBV5-1 with TRBJ2-5, with 10 bases that match TRBD2. V was pared by 2 bases and J by 5 bases, with 6 bases of the junction left unmatched. CDR1 SGHRS and CDR2 YFSETQ come from the germline V gene. CDR3 size: 15 residues. The CDR3 protein is CASSFAGTSEETQYF. The CDR3 DNA reads TGCGCCAGCAGCTTCGCCGGGACTAGCGAGGAGACCCAGTACTTC. The variable domain in full, completed from reference TRBV5-1 and TRBJ2-5, reads KAGVTQTPRYLIKTRGQQVTLSCSPISGHRSVSWYQQTPGQGLQFLFEYFSETQRNKGNFPGRFSGRQFSNSRSEMNVSTLELGDSALYLCASSFAGTSEETQYFGPGTRLLVL.

This clonotype has more than one count but fewer than ten. In nucleotides, the CDR3 is TGTGCCAGCAGCTTATACGACCGTGAAGCTTTCTTT. It yields the protein CASSLYDREAFF. This chain links TRBV7-2 with TRBJ1-1; the D is unclear. V lost 2 bases to trimming and J lost 7 bases, with 8 bases between them. The CDR3 contains 12 residues. Germline CDR1 reads SGHTA; CDR2 reads FQGNSA.

This clonotype has a count of ten or more. The chain joins TRBV20-1 to TRBJ2-1, with 8 bases matching TRBD2. Unmatched junction bases numbered 15, after V lost 0 bases and J lost 11 bases. CDR1 is DFQATT, CDR2 SNEGSKA, per germline (reference sequence). The CDR3 runs 16 residues. DNA of the CDR3: TGCAGTGCTAGAGATGCGGCTAGCGGGTACCAGATGAAGCAGTTCTTC. It codes for CSARDAASGYQMKQFF.

This clonotype turned up a few times. The V gene is TRBV10-3, the J gene TRBJ1-5; 7 positions agree with TRBD1. The V gene end was trimmed by 0 bases and the J gene end by 6 bases; junction bases not matched to a gene: 14. This CDR3 is built from 18 residues. Germline assignment: CDR1 ENHRY and CDR2 SYGVKD. CDR3 bases: TGTGCCATCAGTGAGTCATTTCGGAGGGAATCAGGGGGTCAGCCCCAGCATTTT. Translation gives CAISESFRRESGGQPQHF.

Ten or more counts support this clonotype. The gene calls are TRBV5-1 and TRBJ2-1, with D perhaps TRBD2 (6 bases). Germline V lookup: CDR1 SGHRS, CDR2 YFSETQ. Trimming took off 0 bases at V and 8 bases at J, with 15 bases between the two ends. The CDR3 is 15 amino acids. In DNA form, the CDR3 reads TGCGCCAGCAGCTTGGTATCCGCGGGAAGGGATGAGCAGTTCTTC. Its translation is CASSLVSAGRDEQFF.

This clonotype was seen at least ten times. The rearrangement links TRBV7-2 to TRBJ2-1; 10 bases agree with TRBD2. Germline CDR1 is SGHTA and CDR2 is FQGNSA. V lost 0 bases to trimming and J lost 5 bases; unmatched junction nucleotides: 4. The CDR3 has 16 residues. The CDR3 reads CASSLAGTSANNEQFF. The CDR3 region has the DNA TGTGCCAGCAGCTTAGCCGGGACTAGCGCCAACAATGAGCAGTTCTTC.

This clonotype was seen at least ten times. The CDR3 spells CASSPRGALKNIQYF. CDR3 bases: TGTGCCAGCAGCCCTCGGGGTGCTCTCAAAAACATTCAGTACTTC. V gene TRBV12-3 or TRBV12-4 combines with J gene TRBJ2-4, with D perhaps TRBD2 (5 bases). This CDR3 is built from 15 residues. Trimming removed 6 bases at V and 3 bases at J, with 15 bases between.